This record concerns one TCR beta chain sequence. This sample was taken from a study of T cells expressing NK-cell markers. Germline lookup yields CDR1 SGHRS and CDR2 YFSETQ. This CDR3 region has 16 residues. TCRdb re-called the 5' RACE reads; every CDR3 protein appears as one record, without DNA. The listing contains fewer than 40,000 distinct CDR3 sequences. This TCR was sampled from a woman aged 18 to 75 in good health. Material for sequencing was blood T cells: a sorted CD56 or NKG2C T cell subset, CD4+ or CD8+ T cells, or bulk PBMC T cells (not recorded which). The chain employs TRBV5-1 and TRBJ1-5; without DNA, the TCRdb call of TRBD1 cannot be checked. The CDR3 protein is CASSIGQGDSNQPQHF.